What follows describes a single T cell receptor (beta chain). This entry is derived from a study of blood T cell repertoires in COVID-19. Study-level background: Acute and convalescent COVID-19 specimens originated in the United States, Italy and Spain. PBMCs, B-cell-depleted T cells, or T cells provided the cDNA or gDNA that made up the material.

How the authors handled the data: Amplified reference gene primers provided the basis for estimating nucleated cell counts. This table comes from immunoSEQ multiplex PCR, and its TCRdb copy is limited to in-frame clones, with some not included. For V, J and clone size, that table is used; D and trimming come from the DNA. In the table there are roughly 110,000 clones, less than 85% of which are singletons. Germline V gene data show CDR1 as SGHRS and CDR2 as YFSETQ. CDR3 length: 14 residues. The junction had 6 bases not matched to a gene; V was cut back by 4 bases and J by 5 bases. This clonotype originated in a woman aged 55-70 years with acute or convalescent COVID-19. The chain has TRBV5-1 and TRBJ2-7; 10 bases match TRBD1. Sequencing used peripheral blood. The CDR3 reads CASSPDRGIDEQYF. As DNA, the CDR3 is TGCGCCAGCAGCCCGGACAGGGGGATCGACGAGCAGTACTTC.